This TCR beta chain comes out of a study of molecular identifiers for immune sequencing clone quantification. Study-wide background: Replicates involved a five-way split of RNA from approximately 20,000 or 98,000 naive CD8 cells, with sequencing of four.

Germline V gene sequence: CDR1 DFQATT, CDR2 SNEGSKA (reference sequence). The CDR3 contains 13 residues. Deletions cut 5 bases from V and 3 bases from J, with 14 bases between. Only one count was recorded for this clonotype. TCRdb itself ran the PCR reads through MiXCR, one entry per CDR3 protein. The table includes over 85,000 distinct CDR3 sequences, 35% detected once. The authors sorted naive CD8 T cells as CD8+CD4-CCR7+CD45RA+. The chain joins TRBV20-1 to TRBJ2-7, with D possibly matching TRBD2 (6 bases). The sequencing input was naive CD8+ T cells from blood, with Jurkat cell RNA spiked in. Noted subset: FACS-sorted CD8+CD4-CCR7+CD45RA+ naive T cells. The receptor comes from a human donor in good health. Some libraries in this study had Jurkat cell RNA spiked in. The DNA of the CDR3 is TGCAGTGCTGACCGGGACTTGGACTACGAGCAGTACTTC. This translates into CSADRDLDYEQYF.